Below, 17 T cell receptor beta chains from the same sample are listed, as sequenced in a study of blood T cell repertoires in COVID-19. TCRdb's table, derived via immunoSEQ multiplex PCR, lists solely in-frame clones and lacks some. The data show about 140,000 clones, 78% seen once. The material sequenced was peripheral blood. These receptors were collected from a woman aged 55-70 years with acute or convalescent COVID-19.

This sequence joins TRBV19 and TRBJ2-3; D gene ambiguous. The ends were cut back, 7 bases at V and 0 bases at J, with 5 bases in the middle. Germline CDR1 and CDR2: LNHDA and SQIVND (reference sequence). The CDR3 is made up of 12 amino acids. The chain's CDR3 is CASTGSTDTQYF. CDR3 nucleotides: TGTGCCAGTACGGGTAGCACAGATACGCAGTATTTT.

The chain uses TRBV6-2 or TRBV6-3 and TRBJ2-2; D is unclear. V was cut by 4 bases and J by 4 bases, with 7 bases left in between. CDR1 MNHEY and CDR2 SVGEGT come from the germline V gene. The CDR3 covers 13 residues. CDR3 loop: CASSSLPTGELFF. CDR3 bases: TGTGCCAGCAGTTCCCTACCCACCGGGGAGCTGTTTTTT.

V is TRBV6-4 and J is TRBJ1-2, with 9 bases that match TRBD1. The CDR3 runs 13 residues. From germline, CDR1 is MRHNA and CDR2 SNTAGT. V was pared by 5 bases and J by 8 bases, with 6 bases of the junction left unmatched. The CDR3 nucleotides are TGTGCCAGCAGTTCCGGGACAGGGTTCGGCTACACCTTC. It codes for CASSSGTGFGYTF.

CDR3 sequence reads: CASSRSGRPAWQETQYF. CDR3 sequence (DNA): TGTGCCAGCAGCCGAAGCGGGAGGCCCGCGTGGCAAGAGACCCAGTACTTC. The rearrangement links TRBV13 to TRBJ2-5; TRBD2 matches at 9 bases. Germline loops: CDR1 PRHDT, CDR2 FYEKMQ (reference sequence). The V segment lost 5 bases and the J segment 2 bases; nucleotides outside the gene matches: 12. The CDR3 has 17 residues.

The rearrangement uses TRBV4-1 and TRBJ2-1; 12 bases align to TRBD2. The germline gives CDR1 MGHRA, CDR2 YSYEKL. CDR3 size: 16 residues. The V and J ends lost 5 bases and 7 bases, in that order; junction bases with no gene match: 9. Here the CDR3 DNA reads TGCGCCAGCAGCGTACCTAGCGGGAGGGCCGGTAATGAGCAGTTCTTC. It is translated as CASSVPSGRAGNEQFF.

This clone was counted between two and nine times. Other nucleotide sequences from this sample produce the same CDR3. The chain carries TRBV10-3 and TRBJ1-1; 7 nucleotides align to TRBD1. V lost 4 bases and J lost 1; bases outside the gene matches: 3. The CDR3 extends over 14 amino acids. CDR1 ENHRY and CDR2 SYGVKD come from the germline V gene. The DNA for the CDR3 is TGTGCCATCAGTGGAACAGGGGCGAACACTGAAGCTTTCTTT. Protein product: CAISGTGANTEAFF.

This clone was seen more than once but under ten times. The V call is TRBV28, the J call TRBJ1-5, with TRBD1 matching over 8 bases. Germline CDR1 and CDR2: MDHEN and SYDVKM. Unmatched junction bases numbered 7, after V lost 6 bases and J lost 3 bases. The CDR3 is 15 residues long. CDR3 amino acids: CASSFDRGINQPQHF. The CDR3 nucleotides read TGTGCCAGCAGCTTCGACAGGGGCATCAATCAGCCCCAGCATTTT.

This clone was detected only a few times. The rearrangement joins TRBV28 to TRBJ2-1; a weak D match, TRBD2 (6 bases). CDR1 and CDR2 from the germline V gene are MDHEN and SYDVKM. Trimming removed 8 bases at V and 6 bases at J, with 8 bases between. The CDR3 totals 11 residues. CDR3 DNA sequence: TGTGCCAGCCGGAGGGTCAATGAGCAGTTCTTC. This gives the protein CASRRVNEQFF.

The chain has TRBV28 and TRBJ1-3; 7 bases line up with TRBD1. The V and J ends lost 4 bases and 4 bases, in that order; junction bases with no gene match: 13. The CDR3 totals 17 residues. The V gene's germline CDR1 is MDHEN and CDR2 SYDVKM. In DNA, the CDR3 is TGTGCCAGCAGTTCTAACAGGGGAAAAGCCTCCGGAAACACCATATATTTT. It specifies CASSSNRGKASGNTIYF.

The chain combines TRBV28 with TRBJ1-6; TRBD1 agrees at 9 bases. Trimming took 4 bases from V and 7 from J; bases not matched to a gene: 2. In germline, CDR1 is MDHEN, CDR2 SYDVKM. The CDR3 totals 14 residues. Here the CDR3 DNA reads TGTGCCAGCAGTTACGGGACAGGGAATTCACCCCTCCACTTT. Its translation is CASSYGTGNSPLHF.

V and J are TRBV6-5 and TRBJ2-2, with 10 nucleotides matching TRBD2. Germline V gene sequence: CDR1 MNHEY, CDR2 SVGAGI. V gave up 4 bases and J gave up 6 bases; unmatched junction bases: 5. The CDR3 sequence is 15 residues long. CDR3 bases: TGTGCCAGCAGTTTAGCGGGGGGAGTGCCCGGGGAGCTGTTTTTT. It translates to CASSLAGGVPGELFF.

As concerns this clone: The junction differs from germline at one of its ends, possibly a read error. CDR3 bases: TGTGCCAGCAGTATTAGGAGTAGCTATGGCTACACCTTC. Encoded protein: CASSIRSSYGYTF. The V call is TRBV19, the J call TRBJ1-2, with D uncertain. Germline CDR1 is LNHDA and CDR2 is SQIVND (reference sequence). This CDR3 spans 13 amino acids.

This clone has a single count. CDR3 in amino acids: CASSLRQGLIGELFF. In nucleotides, the CDR3 is TGTGCCAGTAGTCTCAGACAGGGTCTGATCGGGGAGCTGTTTTTT. The chain is built from TRBV19 and TRBJ2-2; 7 bases line up with TRBD1. V lost 5 bases, J lost 7 bases, and 10 bases stayed unmatched. Germline values: CDR1 LNHDA, CDR2 SQIVND (reference sequence). The CDR3 has 15 amino acids. The whole variable domain, filled in from reference TRBV19 and TRBJ2-2, reads DGGITQSPKYLFRKEGQNVTLSCEQNLNHDAMYWYRQDPGQGLRLIYYSQIVNDFQKGDIAEGYSVSREKKESFPLTVTSAQKNPTAFYLCASSLRQGLIGELFFGEGSRLTVL.

The genes are TRBV6-5 and TRBJ2-7, with a weak D call TRBD2 (6 bases). Trimming cost V 6 bases and J 3 bases, with 12 bases left between them. The CDR3 runs to 13 residues. The germline V gene has CDR1 MNHEY and CDR2 SVGAGI. The CDR3 bases are TGTGCCAGCAGCCCGGAGGAGGGCTACGAGCAGTACTTC. Protein product: CASSPEEGYEQYF.

This rearrangement joins TRBV5-1 to TRBJ2-2; a possible D gene is TRBD2 (6 bases). V was cut by 0 bases and J by 6 bases, with 12 bases left in between. Germline V gene data show CDR1 as SGHRS and CDR2 as YFSETQ. The CDR3 runs to 15 residues. CDR3 DNA: TGCGCCAGCAGCTTGGGAACAATAGCGGCCGGGGAGCTGTTTTTT. Translating it yields CASSLGTIAAGELFF.

The V call is TRBV27, the J call TRBJ2-1; a weak D match, TRBD2 (6 bases). This CDR3 contains 13 residues. Per the germline V gene, CDR1 is MNHEY and CDR2 is SMNVEV (reference sequence). V lost 2 bases, J lost 12 bases, and 14 bases lay in between. CDR3 DNA: TGTGCCAGCAGTTTAGCCCCAGGGACTGCGCAGTTCTTC. Translated: CASSLAPGTAQFF.

The chain combines TRBV12-5 with TRBJ2-2; D gene uncertain. The CDR3 runs 12 residues. Deletions cut 4 bases from V and 5 bases from J, with 5 bases between. Germline-derived CDR1 and CDR2 are LGHNT and FRNRAP. The CDR3 region has the DNA TGTGCTAGTGGTTACAGTACCGGGGAGCTGTTTTTT. Protein product: CASGYSTGELFF. The full variable domain, completed using reference TRBV12-5 and TRBJ2-2, is DARVTQTPRHKVTEMGQEVTMRCQPILGHNTVFWYRQTMMQGLELLAYFRNRAPLDDSGMPKDRFSAEMPDATLATLKIQPSEPRDSAVYFCASGYSTGELFFGEGSRLTVL.